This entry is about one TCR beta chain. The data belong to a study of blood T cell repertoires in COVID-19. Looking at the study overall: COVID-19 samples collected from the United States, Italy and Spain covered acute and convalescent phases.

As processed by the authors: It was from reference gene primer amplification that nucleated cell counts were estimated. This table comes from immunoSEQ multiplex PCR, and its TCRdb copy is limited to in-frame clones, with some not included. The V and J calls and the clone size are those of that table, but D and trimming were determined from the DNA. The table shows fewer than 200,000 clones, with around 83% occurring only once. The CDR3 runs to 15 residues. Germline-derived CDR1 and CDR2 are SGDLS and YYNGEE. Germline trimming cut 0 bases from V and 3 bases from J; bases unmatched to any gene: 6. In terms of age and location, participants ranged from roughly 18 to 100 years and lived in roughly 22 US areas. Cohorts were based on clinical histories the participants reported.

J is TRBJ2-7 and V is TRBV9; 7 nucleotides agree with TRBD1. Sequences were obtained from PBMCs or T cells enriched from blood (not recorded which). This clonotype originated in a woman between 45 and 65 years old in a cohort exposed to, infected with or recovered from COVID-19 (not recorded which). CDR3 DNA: TGTGCCAGCAGCGTAGGACAGGGCCAAGGCTACGAGCAGTACTTC. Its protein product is CASSVGQGQGYEQYF.